Described below is a single TCR beta chain sequence and its context. The antigen is not known. This sample is drawn from a study of T cells after posttransplantation cyclophosphamide. Notes on the study in general: Donor-recipient repertoire similarity was low at 1-2 months, rising over year one. Blood and skin or GI T cell repertoires showed limited TRB overlap.

The CDR3 covers 15 residues. From germline, CDR1 is SGDLS and CDR2 YYNGEE. With V trimmed by 7 bases and J by 8 bases, 12 bases remained unmatched. Treatment was busulfan-fludarabine conditioning, a marrow graft, and cyclophosphamide on days +3 and +4. Clones were read by immunoSEQ multiplex PCR, and TCRdb kept only the in-frame ones, dropping some. Of 35,000 to 45,000 clones in the sample, around 80% are singletons; the top ten hold 7.5% to 10%. The sample consisted of CD4+ T cells sorted from blood, taken just over 1,900 days after a stem cell transplant with posttransplant cyclophosphamide. This TCR came from a female patient aged 35 to 55 who received an allogeneic stem cell transplant from a related donor, was CMV-positive, and had no GVHD. Part of the T cell pool may stem from the graft donor. The J gene is TRBJ1-4, the V gene TRBV9, with 9 bases fitting TRBD1. CDR3: CASSFRTGAAEKLFF. The CDR3, as DNA: TGTGCCAGCTCTTTCCGGACAGGGGCGGCCGAAAAACTGTTTTTT.